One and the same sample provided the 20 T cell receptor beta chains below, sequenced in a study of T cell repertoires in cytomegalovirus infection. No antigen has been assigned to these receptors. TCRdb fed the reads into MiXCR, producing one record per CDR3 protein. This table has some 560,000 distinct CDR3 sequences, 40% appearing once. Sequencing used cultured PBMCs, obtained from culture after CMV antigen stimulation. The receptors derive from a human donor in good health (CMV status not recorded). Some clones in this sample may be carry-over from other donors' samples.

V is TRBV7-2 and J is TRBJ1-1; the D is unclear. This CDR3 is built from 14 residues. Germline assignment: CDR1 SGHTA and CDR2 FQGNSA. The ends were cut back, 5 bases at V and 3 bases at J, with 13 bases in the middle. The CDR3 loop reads CASSPSWGYTEAFF. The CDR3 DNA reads TGTGCCAGCAGCCCCTCTTGGGGTTACACTGAAGCTTTCTTT.

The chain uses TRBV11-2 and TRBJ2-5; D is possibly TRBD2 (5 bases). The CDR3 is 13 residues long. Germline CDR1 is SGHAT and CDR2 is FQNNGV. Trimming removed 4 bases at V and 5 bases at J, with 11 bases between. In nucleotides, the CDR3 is TGTGCCAGCAGCTACGGGGAGCTGGAGACCCAGTACTTC. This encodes CASSYGELETQYF.

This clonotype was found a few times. CDR3 in DNA: TGTGCCAGCAGCAAGACCTCGTACCAAGAGACCCAGTACTTC. Translated: CASSKTSYQETQYF. The chain combines TRBV7-2 with TRBJ2-5; unclear D gene. The germline CDR1 and CDR2 sequences are SGHTA and FQGNSA. This CDR3 region has 14 residues. V lost 5 bases and J lost 0, with 10 bases in between.

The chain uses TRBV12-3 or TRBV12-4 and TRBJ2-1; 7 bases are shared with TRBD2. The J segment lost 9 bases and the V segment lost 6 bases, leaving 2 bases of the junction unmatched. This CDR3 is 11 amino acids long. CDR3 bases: TGTGCCAGCAGCCCGGGAGGTGAGCAGTTCTTC. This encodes CASSPGGEQFF.

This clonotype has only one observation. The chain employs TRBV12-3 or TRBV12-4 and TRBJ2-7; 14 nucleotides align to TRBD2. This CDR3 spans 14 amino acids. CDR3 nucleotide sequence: TGTGCTACTAAGGGACTAGCGGGAGTAGGCGAGCAGTACTTC. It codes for CATKGLAGVGEQYF.

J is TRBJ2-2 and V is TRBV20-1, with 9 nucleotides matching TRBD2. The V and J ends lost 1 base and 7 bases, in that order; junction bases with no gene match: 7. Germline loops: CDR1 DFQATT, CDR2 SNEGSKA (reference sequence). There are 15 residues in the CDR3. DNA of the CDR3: TGCAGTGCTAGAGTAGCGGGGGCGCCCATCGGGGAGCTGTTTTTT. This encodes CSARVAGAPIGELFF.

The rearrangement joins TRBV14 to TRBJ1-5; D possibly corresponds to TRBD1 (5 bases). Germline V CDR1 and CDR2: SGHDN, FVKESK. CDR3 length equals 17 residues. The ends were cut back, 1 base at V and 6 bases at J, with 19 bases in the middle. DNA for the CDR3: TGTGCCAGCAGCCAAGGTCGGGGCGCAGAAAGTTGTCAGCCCCAGCATTTT. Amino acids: CASSQGRGAESCQPQHF.

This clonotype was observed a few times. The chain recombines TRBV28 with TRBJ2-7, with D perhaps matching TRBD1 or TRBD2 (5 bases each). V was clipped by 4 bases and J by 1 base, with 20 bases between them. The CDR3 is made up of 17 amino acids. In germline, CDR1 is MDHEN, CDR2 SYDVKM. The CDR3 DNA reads TGTGCCAGCAGTTCTATAGGGTGGGGGAGTGGATCCTACGAGCAGTACTTC. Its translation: CASSSIGWGSGSYEQYF. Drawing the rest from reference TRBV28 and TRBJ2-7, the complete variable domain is DVKVTQSSRYLVKRTGEKVFLECVQDMDHENMFWYRQDPGLGLRLIYFSYDVKMKEKGDIPEGYSVSREKKERFSLILESASTNQTSMYLCASSSIGWGSGSYEQYFGPGTRLTVT.

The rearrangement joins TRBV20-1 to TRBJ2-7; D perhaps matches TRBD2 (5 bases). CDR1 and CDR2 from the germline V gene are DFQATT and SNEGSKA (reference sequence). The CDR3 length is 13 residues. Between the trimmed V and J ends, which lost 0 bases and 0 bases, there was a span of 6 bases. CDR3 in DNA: TGCAGTGCTAGAGAAACTAGCTCCTACGAGCAGTACTTC. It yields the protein CSARETSSYEQYF.

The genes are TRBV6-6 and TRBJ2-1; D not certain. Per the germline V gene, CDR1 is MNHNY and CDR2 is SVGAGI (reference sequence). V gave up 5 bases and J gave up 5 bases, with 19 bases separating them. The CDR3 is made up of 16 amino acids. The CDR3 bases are TGTGCCAGCAGTCCCCATATCTATTCCCTCGACAATGAGCAGTTCTTC. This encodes CASSPHIYSLDNEQFF.

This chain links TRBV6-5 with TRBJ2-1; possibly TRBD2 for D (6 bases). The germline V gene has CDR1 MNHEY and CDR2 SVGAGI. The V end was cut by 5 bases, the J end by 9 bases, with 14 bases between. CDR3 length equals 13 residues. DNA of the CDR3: TGTGCCAGCAGTCGTTCGACTAGTAGTGAGCAGTTCTTC. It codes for CASSRSTSSEQFF.

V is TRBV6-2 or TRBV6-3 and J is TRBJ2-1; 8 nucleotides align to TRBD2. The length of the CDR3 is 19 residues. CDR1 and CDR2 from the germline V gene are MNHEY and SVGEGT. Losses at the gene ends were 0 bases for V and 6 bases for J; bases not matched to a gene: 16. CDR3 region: CASSYSYAWRGGGTNEQFF. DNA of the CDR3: TGTGCCAGCAGTTACTCGTACGCCTGGCGAGGCGGGGGGACCAATGAGCAGTTCTTC.

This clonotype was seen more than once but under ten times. In DNA, the CDR3 is TGTGCCAGCAGTTTAGAAGGGGGCGCAGCCGGGGAGCTGTTTTTT. Amino acids: CASSLEGGAAGELFF. The V and J genes are TRBV12-3 or TRBV12-4 and TRBJ2-2, with TRBD1 identical over 7 bases. V lost 1 base to trimming and J lost 6 bases; unmatched junction nucleotides: 5. CDR3 length: 15 residues.

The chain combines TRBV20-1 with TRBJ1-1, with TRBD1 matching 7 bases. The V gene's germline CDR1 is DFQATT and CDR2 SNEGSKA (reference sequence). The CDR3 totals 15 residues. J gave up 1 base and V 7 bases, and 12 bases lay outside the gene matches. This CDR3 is CSVTPLYRGNTEAFF. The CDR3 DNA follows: TGCAGTGTAACTCCCTTGTACAGGGGGAACACTGAAGCTTTCTTT.

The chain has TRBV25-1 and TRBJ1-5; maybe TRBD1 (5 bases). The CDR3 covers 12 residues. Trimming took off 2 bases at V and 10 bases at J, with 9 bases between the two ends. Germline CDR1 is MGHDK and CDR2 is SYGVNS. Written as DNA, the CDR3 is TGTGCCAGCAGTGAAACAGGCGTCCCCCAGCATTTT. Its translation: CASSETGVPQHF.

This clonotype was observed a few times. As DNA, the CDR3 is TGTGCCAGCAGCTTACCCTCAGACAGGGGGAACACCGGGGAGCTGTTTTTT. It encodes CASSLPSDRGNTGELFF. V usage is TRBV7-8 and J usage is TRBJ2-2, with TRBD1 matching over 8 bases. Germline V gives CDR1 SGHVS, CDR2 FQNEAQ. After removal of 2 bases from V and 1 base from J, the junction contained 6 bases not matched to a gene. The CDR3 length is 17 residues. Looking up the rest from reference TRBV7-8 and TRBJ2-2 gives the full variable domain: GAGVSQSPRYKVAKRGQDVALRCDPISGHVSLFWYQQALGQGPEFLTYFQNEAQLDKSGLPSDRFFAERPEGSVSTLKIQRTQQEDSAVYLCASSLPSDRGNTGELFFGEGSRLTVL.

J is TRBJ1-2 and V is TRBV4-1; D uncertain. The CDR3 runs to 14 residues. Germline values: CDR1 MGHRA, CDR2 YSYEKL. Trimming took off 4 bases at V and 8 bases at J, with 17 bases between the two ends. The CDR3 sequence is CASSRVGQAAGYTF. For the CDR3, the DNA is TGCGCCAGCAGCCGAGTAGGGCAGGCCGCAGGCTACACCTTC.

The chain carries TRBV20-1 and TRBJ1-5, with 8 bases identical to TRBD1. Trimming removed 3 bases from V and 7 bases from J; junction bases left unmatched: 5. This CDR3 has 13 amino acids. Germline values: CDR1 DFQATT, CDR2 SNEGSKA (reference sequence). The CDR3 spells CSASRGRRQPQHF. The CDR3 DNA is TGCAGTGCTAGCAGGGGGCGCCGCCAGCCCCAGCATTTT.

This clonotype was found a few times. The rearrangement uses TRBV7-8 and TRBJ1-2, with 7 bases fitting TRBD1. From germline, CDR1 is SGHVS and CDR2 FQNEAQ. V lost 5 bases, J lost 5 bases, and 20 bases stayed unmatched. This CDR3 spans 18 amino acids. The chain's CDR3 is CASSDQTGDLVFGYGYTF. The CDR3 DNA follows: TGTGCCAGCAGCGACCAAACAGGGGATCTGGTCTTCGGGTATGGCTACACCTTC.

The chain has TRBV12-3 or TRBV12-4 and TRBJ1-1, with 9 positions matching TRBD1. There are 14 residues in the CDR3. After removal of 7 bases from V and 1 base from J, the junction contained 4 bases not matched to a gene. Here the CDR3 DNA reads TGTGCCAGCAAAAGGACAGGGGCGAACACTGAAGCTTTCTTT. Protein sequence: CASKRTGANTEAFF.